The rows below give T cell receptor beta chains drawn from one sample of a study of blood T cell repertoires in COVID-19. Method: immunoSEQ multiplex PCR; TCRdb's copy keeps in-frame clones and lacks some. The sample holds roughly 100,000 clones; about 76% are singletons and the top ten take more than 30%. Sequencing input: peripheral blood. The receptors here all came from an elderly man with acute or convalescent COVID-19. Both conserved end residues are part of each CDR3. A D gene is named only where the DNA matches it firmly. Clone size is stated in some rows and not others, as once, few, many or a class when expanded.

V gene	clone size	J gene	D gene	CDR3 protein	CDR3 DNA
TRBV28	-	TRBJ2-7	-	CASSTPSRGAEQYF	TGTGCCAGCAGTACGCCCTCCAGGGGGGCCGAGCAGTACTTC
TRBV19	-	TRBJ1-1	TRBD1	CASSKQTGDTEAFF	TGTGCCAGTAGCAAACAGACAGGGGACACTGAAGCTTTCTTT
TRBV11-3	-	TRBJ2-5	TRBD1	CASSQGQGDQETQYF	TGTGCCAGCAGCCAGGGACAGGGTGACCAAGAGACCCAGTACTTC
TRBV6-2/TRBV6-3	-	TRBJ2-1	TRBD1	CASSPNLTGDEQFF	TGTGCCAGCAGTCCCAATCTCACAGGGGACGAGCAGTTCTTC
TRBV5-1	-	TRBJ2-1	TRBD2	CASGAGTSYNEQFF	TGCGCCAGCGGAGCCGGGACTAGCTACAATGAGCAGTTCTTC
TRBV12-3/TRBV12-4	-	TRBJ1-2	-	CASSLIENYGYTF	TGTGCCAGCAGTTTAATTGAGAACTATGGCTACACCTTC
TRBV7-6	-	TRBJ2-2	-	CASSPDWQINTGELFF	TGTGCCAGCAGCCCCGACTGGCAGATAAACACCGGGGAGCTGTTTTTT
TRBV14	-	TRBJ1-2	-	CASSGQPNYGYTF	TGTGCCAGCAGCGGACAGCCGAACTATGGCTACACCTTC
TRBV27	-	TRBJ2-1	TRBD2	CASSSWTSGREQFF	TGTGCCAGCAGTTCCTGGACTAGCGGGAGGGAGCAGTTCTTC
TRBV14	-	TRBJ1-6	TRBD1	CASSQRQGLNSPLHF	TGTGCCAGCAGCCAACGACAGGGTTTAAACTCACCCCTCCACTTT
TRBV19	-	TRBJ2-7	TRBD1	CASSTALTGPYEQYF	TGTGCCAGTAGTACAGCCCTGACAGGGCCCTACGAGCAGTACTTC
TRBV19	-	TRBJ2-1	TRBD2	CASSMGLAGWYEQFF	TGTGCCAGTAGTATGGGGCTAGCGGGGTGGTATGAGCAGTTCTTC
TRBV5-6	once	TRBJ2-7	-	CASSNGVGGAPYEQYF	TGTGCCAGCAGCAATGGGGTGGGCGGGGCTCCCTACGAGCAGTACTTC
TRBV2	-	TRBJ2-7	TRBD2	CASSWTSGMYEQYF	TGTGCCAGCAGCTGGACTAGCGGGATGTACGAGCAGTACTTC
TRBV30	-	TRBJ1-1	TRBD1	CAWTLDRGYTEAFF	TGTGCCTGGACCCTCGACAGGGGTTACACTGAAGCTTTCTTT
TRBV19	-	TRBJ2-5	-	CASSIVSGETQYF	TGTGCCAGTAGTATAGTATCCGGAGAGACCCAGTACTTC
TRBV5-1	-	TRBJ1-1	TRBD1	CASSPLRTGPMNTEAFF	TGCGCCAGCAGCCCGTTACGGACAGGCCCCATGAACACTGAAGCTTTCTTT
TRBV2	-	TRBJ1-1	-	CASILQGMMNTEAFF	TGTGCCAGCATTCTACAGGGTATGATGAACACTGAAGCTTTCTTT
TRBV9	-	TRBJ1-3	-	CASSVVEEGNTIYF	TGTGCCAGCAGCGTAGTGGAGGAGGGAAACACCATATATTTT
TRBV2	-	TRBJ2-1	-	CASRRETYNEQFF	TGTGCCAGCAGGAGGGAAACCTACAATGAGCAGTTCTTC
TRBV5-1	-	TRBJ2-5	TRBD1	CASSWGDRGETQYF	TGCGCCAGCAGCTGGGGGGACAGGGGTGAGACCCAGTACTTC
TRBV27	-	TRBJ2-3	TRBD1	CASWLGGKDTQYF	TGTGCCAGCTGGCTAGGGGGCAAGGATACGCAGTATTTT
TRBV6-6	-	TRBJ1-5	TRBD1	CASTDQGAGQPQHF	TGTGCCAGCACCGACCAGGGGGCAGGTCAGCCCCAGCATTTT
TRBV6-1	-	TRBJ1-1	TRBD1	CASSDTGAYTEAFF	TGTGCCAGCAGTGACACAGGGGCTTACACTGAAGCTTTCTTT
TRBV7-9	-	TRBJ2-2	-	CASSLMGAVSNTGELFF	TGTGCCAGCAGCTTAATGGGGGCGGTCTCGAACACCGGGGAGCTGTTTTTT
TRBV18	-	TRBJ2-7	TRBD1	CASSPGRDRVHEQYF	TGTGCCAGCTCACCAGGAAGGGACAGGGTTCACGAGCAGTACTTC
TRBV30	few	TRBJ1-4	-	CAWSVTGTEKLFF	TGTGCCTGGAGTGTAACGGGAACCGAAAAACTGTTTTTT
TRBV3-1/TRBV3-2	once	TRBJ2-1	TRBD2	CASSQEIGLAGLGEQFF	TGTGCCAGCAGCCAAGAGATCGGACTAGCGGGATTAGGTGAGCAGTTCTTC
TRBV7-9	-	TRBJ2-2	-	CASSGETRAGELFF	TGTGCCAGCAGCGGAGAGACGAGGGCCGGGGAGCTGTTTTTT
TRBV3-1/TRBV3-2	-	TRBJ2-1	-	CASSQFQGHEQFF	TGTGCCAGCAGCCAATTTCAGGGTCATGAGCAGTTCTTC
TRBV5-1	-	TRBJ1-5	TRBD1	CASSQGQDPNQPQHF	TGCGCCAGCAGCCAGGGACAGGATCCTAATCAGCCCCAGCATTTT
TRBV5-4	-	TRBJ2-1	TRBD2	CASSPLAGINEQFF	TGTGCCAGCAGCCCATTAGCGGGAATCAATGAGCAGTTCTTC
TRBV18	-	TRBJ1-1	-	CASSPLAGANTEAFF	TGTGCCAGCTCACCACTCGCGGGGGCGAACACTGAAGCTTTCTTT
TRBV5-1	-	TRBJ2-7	TRBD1	CASSPPTGKRYEQYF	TGCGCCAGCAGCCCCCCGACAGGGAAACGGTACGAGCAGTACTTC
TRBV7-9	-	TRBJ2-7	TRBD1	CASSLAGQGREQYF	TGTGCCAGCAGCTTAGCCGGACAGGGACGGGAGCAGTACTTC
TRBV28	-	TRBJ1-2	TRBD1	CASSLLGTGNYGYTF	TGTGCCAGCAGTTTGCTGGGGACAGGGAACTATGGCTACACCTTC
TRBV5-1	-	TRBJ2-1	-	CASSDSRLWEQFF	TGCGCCAGCAGTGATTCTAGGTTGTGGGAGCAGTTCTTC
TRBV6-6	-	TRBJ2-1	TRBD1	CASSYGQGSNEQFF	TGTGCCAGCAGTTACGGACAGGGGAGCAATGAGCAGTTCTTC
TRBV30	once	TRBJ2-2	-	CAWSPPPGGGNTGELFF	TGTGCCTGGAGTCCACCCCCGGGGGGCGGTAACACCGGGGAGCTGTTTTTT
TRBV5-1	-	TRBJ2-7	TRBD2	CASSFGSGSSYEQYF	TGCGCCAGCAGCTTTGGTAGCGGGAGTTCATACGAGCAGTACTTC
TRBV16	-	TRBJ2-1	TRBD2	CASSHGLAGGNEQFF	TGTGCCAGCAGCCATGGACTAGCGGGAGGCAACGAGCAGTTCTTC
TRBV28	-	TRBJ1-2	TRBD1	CASSLRTGVYYGYTF	TGTGCCAGCAGTTTGCGGACAGGGGTTTACTATGGCTACACCTTC
TRBV6-5	-	TRBJ1-2	-	CASSLSGRNYGYTF	TGTGCCAGCAGTCTTTCAGGGCGGAACTATGGCTACACCTTC
TRBV5-1	-	TRBJ2-1	TRBD1	CASSLGQGIHEQFF	TGCGCCAGCAGCTTGGGACAGGGAATCCATGAGCAGTTCTTC
TRBV28	-	TRBJ1-2	TRBD1	CASRSTGTGEGGGYTF	TGTGCCAGCAGGTCAACCGGGACAGGGGAGGGAGGTGGCTACACCTTC
TRBV5-1	-	TRBJ2-3	TRBD2	CASSSGGAGTDTQYF	TGCGCCAGCAGCAGCGGGGGCGCGGGCACAGATACGCAGTATTTT
TRBV9	once	TRBJ1-3	-	CASSSRTSGNTIYF	TGTGCCAGCAGCTCTCGTACTTCTGGAAACACCATATATTTT
TRBV6-5	-	TRBJ1-4	-	CASLRGINEKLFF	TGTGCCAGCCTCAGAGGGATAAATGAAAAACTGTTTTTT
TRBV7-8	-	TRBJ2-1	TRBD1	CASSSLQWGQTYNEQFF	TGTGCCAGCAGCAGTCTACAATGGGGACAGACCTACAATGAGCAGTTCTTC
TRBV19	-	TRBJ2-7	TRBD1	CASSAGTGYDEQYF	TGTGCCAGTAGTGCCGGGACAGGGTACGACGAGCAGTACTTC
TRBV4-1	-	TRBJ2-5	TRBD2	CASRTSGRGWMQETQYF	TGCGCCAGCAGGACTAGCGGGAGAGGGTGGATGCAAGAGACCCAGTACTTC
TRBV4-1	-	TRBJ1-6	-	CASSQDSHLNSYNSPLHF	TGCGCCAGCAGCCAAGATTCGCACTTAAACTCCTATAATTCACCCCTCCACTTT
TRBV19	-	TRBJ2-2	TRBD1	CASSSGTGGSGELFF	TGTGCCAGTAGTTCCGGGACAGGGGGCTCCGGGGAGCTGTTTTTT
TRBV5-4	-	TRBJ1-6	TRBD1	CASNLGGKSYNSPLHF	TGTGCCAGCAACTTAGGGGGCAAGTCCTATAATTCACCCCTCCACTTT
TRBV27	-	TRBJ2-7	TRBD1	CASRQYRGSLKQYF	TGTGCCAGCAGACAATACAGGGGGTCCCTGAAGCAGTACTTC
TRBV10-3	-	TRBJ1-3	TRBD1	CAISAGQGNSGNTIYF	TGTGCCATCAGTGCGGGACAGGGGAACTCTGGAAACACCATATATTTT
TRBV30	-	TRBJ2-7	-	CAWSVRAGVREQYF	TGTGCCTGGAGTGTACGGGCAGGGGTGCGGGAGCAGTACTTC
TRBV6-1	-	TRBJ1-5	-	CASSDSQGSNQPQHF	TGTGCCAGCAGTGATAGCCAGGGAAGCAATCAGCCCCAGCATTTT
TRBV30	-	TRBJ2-7	-	CAWSVNSRYEQYF	TGTGCCTGGAGTGTGAACAGTAGATACGAGCAGTACTTC
TRBV10-2	-	TRBJ1-2	-	CASSVQGTNGYTF	TGCGCCAGCAGTGTTCAGGGAACCAATGGCTACACCTTC